This T cell receptor beta chain was sequenced in a study of regulatory T cells in long-lasting Graves disease. This sample's time point: newly diagnosed GD, antithyroid drugs for less than 3 months. The TCR library was made from RNA extracted from PBMCs. Combining iRepertoire HTBI primers with Arm-PCR of CDR3 regions, the authors built TCR beta libraries. TCRdb reprocessed the multiplex PCR reads with MiXCR, giving one entry per CDR3 protein. The repertoire has approximately 400,000 distinct CDR3 sequences, about 15% of them found once; the top ten carry approximately 15%. The same sample was also studied in work on T cells in Graves' hyperthyroidism and ophthalmopathy.

The sequence came from a woman between 25 and 40 years old with Graves disease. This specimen was peripheral blood mononuclear cells (PBMCs), taken at new diagnosis, from a patient treated with antithyroid drugs.

The DNA for the CDR3 is TGCGCCAGCAGCTCGGAGACAGGGTCTGGAAACACCATATATTTT. This sequence encodes CASSSETGSGNTIYF. The chain is built from TRBV4-1 and TRBJ1-3; 7 bases are shared with TRBD1. This CDR3 spans 15 amino acids. Germline loops: CDR1 MGHRA, CDR2 YSYEKL. The ends lost 5 bases at V and 1 base at J; junction bases unmatched: 5.